A selection of T cell receptor beta chains follows, all from one sample in a study of blood T cell repertoires in COVID-19. Some clones are missing from TCRdb's copy, which holds only in-frame ones; the method was immunoSEQ multiplex PCR. The sample lists roughly 200,000 clones; roughly 83% were seen once. Sequenced: PBMCs or T cells enriched from blood (not recorded which). The receptors were gathered from a woman aged 25 to 45 who had recovered from COVID-19. Both conserved end residues are part of each CDR3. Fields, in order: CDR3 DNA, CDR3 protein, V gene, clone size, D gene, J gene. D genes are given only for firm matches. Expanded clones get a size class; other rows say once, few or many, or leave the size out.

CDR3 DNA: TGCAGCGTCGACATTGGACAGGGACCGGAGACCCAGTACTTC; CDR3 protein: CSVDIGQGPETQYF; V gene: TRBV29-1; clone size: few; D gene: TRBD1; J gene: TRBJ2-5
CDR3 DNA: TGTGCCAGCAGCCAACGCCCGAAATTAGCGGGTTCCTCCTACGAGCAGTACTTC; CDR3 protein: CASSQRPKLAGSSYEQYF; V gene: TRBV13; clone size: -; D gene: TRBD2; J gene: TRBJ2-7
CDR3 DNA: TGTGCCAGCAGTGAAGAGGTTAACAGGGCGCGAGCTGGAAACACCATATATTTT; CDR3 protein: CASSEEVNRARAGNTIYF; V gene: TRBV6-1; clone size: -; D gene: -; J gene: TRBJ1-3
CDR3 DNA: TGCAGTGCTAGTACTAGCGGAAGCGACCAAGAGACCCAGTACTTC; CDR3 protein: CSASTSGSDQETQYF; V gene: TRBV20-1; clone size: -; D gene: TRBD2; J gene: TRBJ2-5
CDR3 DNA: TGTGCCTGGAGTGGGGGACAGCTTTCTGGAAACACCATATATTTT; CDR3 protein: CAWSGGQLSGNTIYF; V gene: TRBV30; clone size: -; D gene: TRBD1; J gene: TRBJ1-3
CDR3 DNA: TGTGCCAGCAGCGTGGGGACTAGCGGGAGATGGGTAGAGACCCAGTACTTC; CDR3 protein: CASSVGTSGRWVETQYF; V gene: TRBV9; clone size: -; D gene: TRBD2; J gene: TRBJ2-5
CDR3 DNA: TGCGCCAGCCAAATAGACTACAACACCGGGGAGCTGTTTTTT; CDR3 protein: CASQIDYNTGELFF; V gene: TRBV5-1; clone size: -; D gene: -; J gene: TRBJ2-2
CDR3 DNA: TGTGCCAGCAGCAACCGGGACAGGGGGGTTGAAAAACTGTTTTTT; CDR3 protein: CASSNRDRGVEKLFF; V gene: TRBV27; clone size: -; D gene: TRBD1; J gene: TRBJ1-4
CDR3 DNA: TGTGCCAGCAGCCGTGGTTTGGGGGGTGAGCAGTTCTTC; CDR3 protein: CASSRGLGGEQFF; V gene: TRBV14; clone size: -; D gene: -; J gene: TRBJ2-1
CDR3 DNA: TGTGCCAGCAGCGGGGACTCCTTGGAGCAGTACTTC; CDR3 protein: CASSGDSLEQYF; V gene: TRBV5-4; clone size: -; D gene: -; J gene: TRBJ2-7
CDR3 DNA: TGTGCCAGTACTCCAGGGTCGTATCAGCCCCAGCATTTT; CDR3 protein: CASTPGSYQPQHF; V gene: TRBV19; clone size: -; D gene: -; J gene: TRBJ1-5